This TCR beta chain was recorded in a study of T cells in localized non-small cell lung cancer. Regarding this clone: The antigen remains unidentified.

Study-level points and caveats: Adjacent uninvolved lung had the highest clonality, suggesting focused antigen responses. Adjacent lung was found to contain a median roughly 60 of the top 100 tumor clones.

The protocol was immunoSEQ multiplex PCR, while the TCRdb copy is restricted to in-frame clones and leaves out a portion. The repertoire consists of roughly 21,000 clones, with over 75% occurring once and the leading ten covering 6.9%. Germline V gene sequence: CDR1 SEHNR, CDR2 FQNEAQ (reference sequence). V was shortened by 5 bases and J by 6 bases, with 15 bases between the two germline ends. This CDR3 has 14 residues. This sequence was found in a woman aged 35 to 75 with stage I lung adenocarcinoma. The chain employs TRBV7-9 and TRBJ2-3, with D possibly TRBD2 on 5 matching bases. The sample consisted of peripheral blood, taken before any cancer treatment. CDR3 amino acids: CASSPGLATDTQYF. DNA of the CDR3: TGTGCCAGCAGCCCCGGGCTAGCAACTGATACGCAGTATTTT.